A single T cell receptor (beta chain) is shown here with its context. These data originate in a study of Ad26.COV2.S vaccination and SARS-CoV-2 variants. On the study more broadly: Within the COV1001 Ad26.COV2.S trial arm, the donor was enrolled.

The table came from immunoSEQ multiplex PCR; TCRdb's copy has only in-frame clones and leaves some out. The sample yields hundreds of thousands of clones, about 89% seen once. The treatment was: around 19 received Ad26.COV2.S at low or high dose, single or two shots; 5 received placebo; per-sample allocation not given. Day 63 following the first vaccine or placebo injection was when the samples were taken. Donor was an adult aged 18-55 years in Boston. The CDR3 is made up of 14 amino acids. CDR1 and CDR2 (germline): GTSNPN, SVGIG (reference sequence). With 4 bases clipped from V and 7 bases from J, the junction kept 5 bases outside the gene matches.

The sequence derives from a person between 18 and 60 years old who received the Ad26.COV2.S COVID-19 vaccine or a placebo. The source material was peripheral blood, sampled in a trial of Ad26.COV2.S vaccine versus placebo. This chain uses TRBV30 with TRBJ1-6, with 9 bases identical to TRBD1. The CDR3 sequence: CAWKRGQGNSPLHF. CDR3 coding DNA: TGTGCCTGGAAACGTGGACAGGGGAATTCACCCCTCCACTTT.